The 4 T cell receptor beta chains below were found in one sample sequenced in a study of blood T cells in healthy people across ages. Alongside a J-beta primer mix, a sample-barcoded 5' primer served in a second PCR lasting roughly 7 to 11 cycles. TCRdb used MiXCR to reprocess the 5' RACE reads, holding one entry per CDR3 protein. This table holds 1.5 million to 2 million distinct CDR3 sequences, more than 35% found once. Sequences were obtained from blood. The receptors were sampled from a human donor in good health.

Worth noting for this clonotype: The conserved final phenylalanine or tryptophan is absent from the CDR3, which likely points to a read error. This sequence joins TRBV4-3 and TRBJ2-4; the match to TRBD2 covers 14 bases. The better agreement between TRBJ2-7 and the DNA end casts doubt on the J call. This CDR3 has 16 residues. Germline V gives CDR1 LGHNA, CDR2 YSLEER. The CDR3 region is CASSPGTSGGRYEQYY. Here the CDR3 DNA reads TGCGCCAGCAGCCCCGGGACTAGCGGGGGCAGATACGAGCAGTACTAC.

The CDR3 loop reads CASSLMPGGTGGYTF. CDR3 sequence (DNA): TGTGCCAGCAGTTTAATGCCGGGGGGTACGGGAGGCTACACCTTC. V usage is TRBV12-3 or TRBV12-4 and J usage is TRBJ1-2, with a tentative D call TRBD1 (5 bases). The CDR3 has 15 amino acids. V lost 2 bases to trimming and J lost 8 bases, with 18 bases between them.

This clonotype showed up just a few times. The genes are TRBV6-2 or TRBV6-3 and TRBJ2-1; no clear D gene. V was pared by 6 bases and J by 0 bases, with 12 bases between. The germline V gene encodes CDR1 MNHEY and CDR2 SVGEGT. The CDR3 is 15 amino acids. CDR3 amino acids: CASRPQGNSYNEQFF. The CDR3 nucleotides read TGTGCCAGCAGACCTCAAGGCAACTCCTACAATGAGCAGTTCTTC.

This clonotype was found a few times. The chain is built from TRBV28 and TRBJ2-1; 9 bases line up with TRBD2. This CDR3 contains 15 residues. Germline trimming cut 3 bases from V and 6 bases from J; bases unmatched to any gene: 6. Germline CDR1 is MDHEN and CDR2 is SYDVKM. The CDR3 coding sequence is TGTGCCAGCAGTTTGGGCGGGGGGGCATTCAATGAGCAGTTCTTC. Its protein is CASSLGGGAFNEQFF.